The clone carrying this T cell receptor (beta chain) has a handful of counts. Its antigen is unknown. The data stem from a study of CD8+ T cells in alopecia areata. This CDR3 has 15 amino acids. Noted treatment: oral pan-JAK inhibitor, 5-10 mg twice daily. Sequencing templates came from extracted RNA that was reverse transcribed into cDNA. Only in-frame clones appear in the TCRdb table, and some are missing; sequencing was by immunoSEQ multiplex PCR. The profile covers 150,000 to 200,000 clones, with roughly 60% appearing a single time and around 0.92% taken by the ten largest. Study-wide results and limits: Normal scalp showed lower clonality than lesional scalp, especially alopecia totalis/universalis. As there was one nonresponder, how baseline CD8+ expansion relates to response remains uncertain.

The chain is built from TRBV21-1 and TRBJ1-1. TRBV21-1 is deemed a pseudogene. This TCR was recovered from a human donor with alopecia areata. The source material was CD4+ T cells sorted from blood, sampled at week 24, from a patient treated with tofacitinib. The CDR3 loop is CASRGKTDIDTEAFF. Written as DNA, the CDR3 is TGTGCCAGCAGGGGGAAGACCGATATAGACACTGAAGCTTTCTTT.